Here is one T cell receptor beta chain with its context. The sample is drawn from a study of blood T cell repertoires in COVID-19. Across the whole study: Acute and convalescent COVID-19 specimens originated in the United States, Italy and Spain.

The method was immunoSEQ multiplex PCR; TCRdb's version includes in-frame clones alone and lacks a portion of them. This table holds 80,000 to 95,000 clones, about 83% found once. The receptor's source is a woman aged 65 to 85 with acute or convalescent COVID-19. The sample taken for sequencing was peripheral blood.

CDR3 nucleotides: TGTGCCAGCAGCCAAGATCAGTCAGGGTGGGGCACTGAAGCTTTCTTT. It specifies CASSQDQSGWGTEAFF. The chain uses TRBV3-1 (or the pseudogene TRBV3-2) and TRBJ1-1, with D maybe TRBD1 (5 bases). CDR3 size: 16 residues. The V and J ends lost 0 bases and 4 bases respectively, with 15 bases between them. The germline V gene has CDR1 LGHDT and CDR2 YNNKEL (reference sequence).